Presented here are 28 T cell receptor beta chains from one specimen sequenced in a study of response to subunit inactivated influenza vaccine. TCRdb analysed the RT-PCR reads with MiXCR anew, one entry per CDR3 protein. Altogether 650,000 to 800,000 distinct CDR3 sequences are present, approximately 13% being singletons, with the ten largest covering 5.5% to 8%. The sequencing used PBMCs from blood, collected approximately 15 days before vaccination. The source is a man over 45 who received an inactivated influenza vaccine.

The chain carries TRBV20-1 and TRBJ2-3; D unresolved. The CDR3 spans 14 residues. The V end lost 4 bases, the J end lost 1 base, and 12 bases lay between the germline ends. Germline values: CDR1 DFQATT, CDR2 SNEGSKA (reference sequence). The chain's CDR3 is CSAIGRLGTDTQYF. The CDR3 DNA reads TGCAGTGCTATAGGGCGGCTGGGCACAGATACGCAGTATTTT.

This clonotype occurred many times. This chain joins TRBV28 and TRBJ2-2; D is uncertain. V gave up 5 bases and J gave up 3 bases, with 4 bases separating them. Per germline, CDR1 MDHEN and CDR2 SYDVKM. The CDR3 totals 12 residues. CDR3 protein: CASSGYTGELFF. The CDR3 DNA follows: TGTGCCAGCAGTGGGTACACCGGGGAGCTGTTTTTT.

This clonotype has a handful of counts. The chain combines TRBV11-2 with TRBJ2-7, with 10 bases identical to TRBD1. The CDR3 consists of 15 residues. The junction had 4 bases not matched to a gene; V was cut back by 0 bases and J by 5 bases. Germline CDR1 reads SGHAT; CDR2 reads FQNNGV. The CDR3 sequence: CASSLEGQGRHEQYF. CDR3 coding DNA: TGTGCCAGCAGCTTAGAGGGACAGGGGCGGCACGAGCAGTACTTC.

The chain carries TRBV10-3 and TRBJ2-1, with no clear D. The CDR3 spans 13 residues. CDR1 is ENHRY and CDR2 is SYGVKD in the germline V gene. V lost 0 bases and J 9 bases, leaving 9 bases between the germline ends. The CDR3 DNA follows: TGTGCCATCAGTGAGTCGCGCCTGGTTGAGCAGTTCTTC. It encodes CAISESRLVEQFF.

This clonotype was found many times. The CDR3 sequence is CSVGTGASYEQYF. The CDR3 DNA is TGCAGCGTTGGGACAGGGGCCTCCTACGAGCAGTACTTC. V gene TRBV29-1 combines with J gene TRBJ2-7; TRBD1 matches 9 bases. V lost 4 bases and J lost 0; bases outside the gene matches: 1. The germline V gene has CDR1 SQVTM and CDR2 ANQGSEA. CDR3 length: 13 residues.

This clonotype has a handful of counts. This chain uses TRBV6-1 with TRBJ1-1; D unclear. The CDR3 runs to 16 residues. Germline V gene lookup returns CDR1 MNHNS and CDR2 SASEGT. V lost 5 bases to trimming and J lost 0 bases, with 16 bases between them. The DNA for the CDR3 is TGTGCCAGCAGTAATCCCTTAGGACCGTTGAACACTGAAGCTTTCTTT. This translates into CASSNPLGPLNTEAFF.

The chain is built from TRBV13 and TRBJ2-1, with 7 bases fitting TRBD2. V shed 3 bases and J 8 bases; nucleotides not matched to a gene: 19. Germline CDR1 is PRHDT and CDR2 is FYEKMQ (reference sequence). This CDR3 has 18 amino acids. The CDR3 spells CASSFMTTLAILGDEQFF. The CDR3 DNA sequence: TGTGCCAGCAGCTTTATGACCACACTAGCGATTCTCGGGGATGAGCAGTTCTTC.

This clonotype was seen just once. The CDR3 spells CATNKLHSDTQYF. The CDR3 DNA reads as TGTGCCACCAACAAACTACACTCAGATACGCAGTATTTT. The V gene is TRBV28, the J gene TRBJ2-3; D uncertain. The CDR3 has 13 amino acids. V was shortened by 10 bases and J by 4 bases, with 15 bases between the two germline ends. CDR1 and CDR2 (germline): MDHEN, SYDVKM.

This clonotype was counted many times. The chain combines TRBV5-1 with TRBJ1-1, with unresolved D. CDR1 and CDR2 (germline): SGHRS, YFSETQ. This CDR3 region has 13 residues. Trimming shortened V by 5 bases and J by 1 base, and 9 bases separated the two germline ends. CDR3: CASREGSNTEAFF. CDR3 in DNA: TGCGCCAGCAGGGAGGGATCGAACACTGAAGCTTTCTTT.

V is TRBV4-1 and J is TRBJ2-3; tentative D call: TRBD1 (6 bases). Trimming removed 3 bases from V and 9 bases from J, with 10 bases in between. Germline assignment: CDR1 MGHRA and CDR2 YSYEKL. The CDR3 loop spans 12 amino acids. CDR3 sequence reads: CASSHQQGTQYF. CDR3 sequence (DNA): TGCGCCAGCAGCCATCAACAGGGAACGCAGTATTTT.

This chain uses TRBV2 with TRBJ2-5, with a possible D match to TRBD1 (5 bases). The V gene lost 4 bases and the J gene lost 5 bases, with 11 bases spanning the gap. This CDR3 comprises 13 residues. Germline CDR1 reads SNHLY; CDR2 reads FYNNEI. CDR3 amino acids: CASSGQISETQYF. CDR3 coding DNA: TGTGCCAGCAGTGGACAGATTTCGGAGACCCAGTACTTC.

This clonotype was picked up many times. The chain couples TRBV4-1 to TRBJ2-5; 8 bases map to TRBD2. V was clipped by 3 bases and J by 1 base; unmatched bases: 4. The CDR3 totals 15 residues. From germline, CDR1 is MGHRA and CDR2 YSYEKL. The CDR3 region has the DNA TGCGCCAGCAGCCAGGAAACTAGCGGCCAAGAGACCCAGTACTTC. Encoded protein: CASSQETSGQETQYF.

There are a few counts of this clonotype. V is TRBV10-3 and J is TRBJ1-1, with D possibly matching TRBD1 (5 bases). Germline V gene data show CDR1 as ENHRY and CDR2 as SYGVKD. The CDR3 length is 16 residues. Trimming cost V 3 bases and J 0 bases, with 14 bases left between them. The CDR3 DNA is TGTGCCATCAGTGAAGGGGCTGGACGGATGAACACTGAAGCTTTCTTT. Translation gives CAISEGAGRMNTEAFF.

This clonotype showed up just a few times. The chain is built from TRBV5-1 and TRBJ2-5, with D possibly being TRBD1 (6 bases). From germline, CDR1 is SGHRS and CDR2 YFSETQ. This CDR3 contains 14 residues. Deletions cut 0 bases from V and 3 bases from J, with 9 bases between. For the CDR3, the DNA is TGCGCCAGCAGCTTGGGTCACAGGGAAGAGACCCAGTACTTC. This sequence encodes CASSLGHREETQYF.

This rearrangement joins TRBV7-2 to TRBJ2-5; D ambiguous. CDR1 and CDR2 from the germline V gene are SGHTA and FQGNSA. Trimming took off 4 bases at V and 5 bases at J, with 17 bases between the two ends. The CDR3 totals 15 residues. CDR3 sequence: CASSSGFQTGETQYF. Here the CDR3 DNA reads TGTGCCAGCAGCTCCGGGTTCCAGACCGGGGAGACCCAGTACTTC.

In DNA, the CDR3 is TGTGCCAGCAGCCAAGCAGGGGCGAACACCGGGGAGCTGTTTTTT. Protein sequence: CASSQAGANTGELFF. V usage is TRBV4-2 and J usage is TRBJ2-2, with a possible D match to TRBD1 (6 bases). V was trimmed by 1 base and J by 0 bases, leaving 6 bases between them. Germline CDR1 reads LGHNA; CDR2 reads YNFKEQ. The CDR3 has 15 residues.

This chain joins TRBV6-5 and TRBJ2-2; 7 bases are shared with TRBD2. Germline assignment: CDR1 MNHEY and CDR2 SVGAGI. J lost 0 bases, V lost 2 bases, and 3 bases had no gene match. The CDR3 runs to 16 residues. The CDR3 protein is CASSYLRGANTGELFF. As DNA, the CDR3 is TGTGCCAGCAGTTACCTTCGGGGGGCGAACACCGGGGAGCTGTTTTTT.

This clonotype was counted only a few times. The chain links TRBV27 to TRBJ1-6; 8 bases fit TRBD1. V shed 6 bases, J shed 7 bases, and the junction held 8 bases outside the gene matches. The CDR3 spans 15 residues. Germline-derived CDR1 and CDR2 are MNHEY and SMNVEV (reference sequence). CDR3 residues: CASRGQALANSPLHF. The CDR3 coding sequence is TGTGCCAGCAGGGGACAGGCGTTAGCGAATTCACCCCTCCACTTT.

This clonotype was counted a few times. One end of the junction is discordant with germline, which a read error may explain. The chain couples TRBV13 to TRBJ2-1, with 9 nucleotides matching TRBD2. Germline CDR1 reads PRHDT; CDR2 reads FYEKMQ (reference sequence). This CDR3 comprises 18 residues. In DNA form, the CDR3 reads TGTGCCAGCACCTTAGTAGGGGCTAGCGGGGCTTACTACAATGAGCAGTTCTTC. It codes for CASTLVGASGAYYNEQFF.

The chain carries TRBV4-3 and TRBJ2-7, with 8 bases matching TRBD1. J was trimmed by 6 bases and V by 3 bases; bases with no gene match: 7. Germline assignment: CDR1 LGHNA and CDR2 YSLEER. The CDR3 spans 14 residues. The CDR3: CASSQALTGVEQYF. The CDR3, as DNA: TGCGCCAGCAGCCAGGCGCTGACAGGGGTCGAGCAGTACTTC.

This clonotype was counted ten times or more. The V call is TRBV5-1, the J call TRBJ2-2; maybe TRBD1 (6 bases). The CDR3 is made up of 15 amino acids. V lost 4 bases and J 4 bases, leaving 14 bases between the germline ends. The germline V gene encodes CDR1 SGHRS and CDR2 YFSETQ. CDR3 nucleotides: TGCGCCAGCAGCGTTGGACAGTCGGGCACCGGGGAGCTGTTTTTT. Translation: CASSVGQSGTGELFF.

The rearrangement uses TRBV7-7 and TRBJ2-2; 7 nucleotides match TRBD1. The trim removed 5 bases at V and 6 bases at J, leaving 6 bases unmatched. This CDR3 has 14 amino acids. Germline V gives CDR1 SSHAT, CDR2 FNYEAQ (reference sequence). The CDR3 DNA sequence: TGTGCCAGCAGCAAAGACAGGGTGCCCGGGGAGCTGTTTTTT. Amino acids: CASSKDRVPGELFF.

The chain is built from TRBV20-1 and TRBJ2-7; 13 positions agree with TRBD2. CDR1 and CDR2 from the germline V gene are DFQATT and SNEGSKA (reference sequence). This CDR3 comprises 15 residues. Germline trimming cut 0 bases from V and 6 bases from J; bases unmatched to any gene: 5. CDR3 coding DNA: TGCAGTGCTAGAGATCGACTAGCGGGAGGTCTCGAGCAGTACTTC. The encoded protein is CSARDRLAGGLEQYF.

A few counts support this clonotype. The chain links TRBV11-1 to TRBJ2-7, with TRBD1 matching 9 bases. Germline assignment: CDR1 SGHAT and CDR2 FQDESV (reference sequence). Losses at the gene ends were 5 bases for V and 1 base for J; bases not matched to a gene: 3. The CDR3 extends over 14 amino acids. Here the CDR3 DNA reads TGTGCCAGCAGCAAGGACAGGGGATCCTACGAGCAGTACTTC. Protein product: CASSKDRGSYEQYF. Based on the CDR3 plus reference TRBV11-1 and TRBJ2-7, the full variable domain is EAEVAQSPRYKITEKSQAVAFWCDPISGHATLYWYRQILGQGPELLVQFQDESVVDDSQLPKDRFSAERLKGVDSTLKIQPAELGDSAMYLCASSKDRGSYEQYFGPGTRLTVT.

A few counts support this clonotype. The gene calls are TRBV4-3 and TRBJ2-5, with 7 bases lining up with TRBD2. This CDR3 comprises 15 residues. CDR1 LGHNA and CDR2 YSLEER come from the germline V gene. V lost 0 bases, J lost 5 bases, and 6 bases stayed unmatched. The chain's CDR3 is CASSQDGGGGETQYF. The DNA for the CDR3 is TGCGCCAGCAGCCAAGATGGGGGGGGAGGGGAGACCCAGTACTTC.

This clonotype was seen a few times. V and J are TRBV11-2 and TRBJ2-7, with D perhaps TRBD2 (5 bases). The ends were cut back, 5 bases at V and 2 bases at J, with 16 bases in the middle. Germline lookup yields CDR1 SGHAT and CDR2 FQNNGV. This CDR3 region has 15 residues. CDR3 loop: CASSLLRASPYEQYF. In DNA form, the CDR3 reads TGTGCCAGCAGCCTCCTGCGGGCTTCCCCCTACGAGCAGTACTTC.

The V call is TRBV12-3 or TRBV12-4, the J call TRBJ1-2, with D perhaps TRBD1 (6 bases). This CDR3 is built from 13 residues. V was clipped by 6 bases and J by 2 bases, with 10 bases between them. CDR3 loop: CASRGGRNYGYTF. DNA of the CDR3: TGTGCCAGCAGAGGGGGGCGGAACTATGGCTACACCTTC.

The CDR3 loop reads CASSPQETSRSEQFF. Here the CDR3 DNA reads TGTGCCAGCAGTCCCCAAGAGACTAGCAGGTCTGAGCAGTTCTTC. This chain connects TRBV28 to TRBJ2-1, with 7 bases fitting TRBD2. The J segment lost 9 bases and the V segment lost 5 bases, leaving 13 bases of the junction unmatched. Germline-derived CDR1 and CDR2 are MDHEN and SYDVKM. This CDR3 has 15 amino acids.